These T cell receptor beta chains were read from a single sample in a study of graft-versus-host responses after intestinal transplantation. For these receptors, no antigen is known. The table came from immunoSEQ multiplex PCR; TCRdb's copy has only in-frame clones and leaves some out. The repertoire holds 65,000 to 90,000 clones, with about 90% as singletons. The source was unstimulated CD8+ T cells sorted from spleen or lymph node cells, collected before transplant. Receptors originate from a human donor who was the organ donor for an intestinal transplant. Both conserved end residues are part of each CDR3. The D gene is left open where the match is weak. The size field is filled for only some rows; it gives once, few, many or a size class.

clone_size,v_call,j_call,d_call,cdr3_aa,cdr3_nt
NA,TRBV27,TRBJ2-4,TRBD2,CASSGLAETLNIQYF,TGTGCCAGCAGCGGACTAGCGGAGACTCTAAACATTCAGTACTTC
once,TRBV6-1,TRBJ2-5,TRBD1,CASARGTGGWETQYF,TGTGCCAGCGCCCGCGGGACAGGAGGTTGGGAGACCCAGTACTTC
NA,TRBV4-1,TRBJ2-7,TRBD2,CASSHGTSSYEQYF,TGCGCCAGCAGCCATGGGACTAGCAGCTACGAGCAGTACTTC
NA,TRBV5-4,TRBJ2-7,TRBD2,CASSLGGGSYEQYF,TGCGCCAGCAGCTTGGGCGGGGGGTCCTACGAGCAGTACTTC
NA,TRBV9,TRBJ1-2,NA,CASSVAPWASRGPPSSGYTF,TGTGCCAGCAGCGTAGCACCCTGGGCCTCTAGGGGCCCACCCTCTAGTGGCTACACCTTC
NA,TRBV19,TRBJ2-2,TRBD1,CASIPDRGYNGELFF,TGTGCCAGTATACCGGACAGGGGGTATAACGGGGAGCTGTTTTTT
NA,TRBV2,TRBJ1-1,TRBD1,CASRAGQWNTEAFF,TGTGCCAGCAGGGCGGGACAGTGGAACACTGAAGCTTTCTTT
NA,TRBV4-3,TRBJ2-7,NA,CASSQSTRGSYEQYF,TGCGCCAGCAGCCAGTCGACTAGGGGTTCCTACGAGCAGTACTTC
NA,TRBV5-8,TRBJ1-4,TRBD1,CASSLRSIQGGIRKLFF,TGTGCCAGCAGCTTGCGAAGTATACAGGGGGGGATACGAAAACTGTTTTTT
NA,TRBV2,TRBJ2-3,TRBD2,CASSEGLAGGYTQYF,TGTGCCAGCAGTGAAGGCCTAGCGGGGGGGTATACGCAGTATTTT
NA,TRBV27,TRBJ2-1,NA,CASSSTPGTPRYNEQFF,TGTGCCAGCAGTTCTACTCCCGGGACACCCCGCTACAATGAGCAGTTCTTC
NA,TRBV27,TRBJ1-2,NA,CASSRGTHYYGYTF,TGTGCCAGCAGTCGGGGTACTCACTATTATGGCTACACCTTC
NA,TRBV7-2,TRBJ2-7,NA,CASSLGGPSYEQYF,TGTGCCAGCAGCTTAGGGGGGCCGTCCTACGAGCAGTACTTC
NA,TRBV5-4,TRBJ2-7,TRBD1,CASSLKPGGRYEQYF,TGTGCCAGCAGCTTGAAGCCAGGGGGCCGTTACGAGCAGTACTTC
NA,TRBV5-5,TRBJ1-6,NA,CASSLDEVSPLHF,TGTGCCAGCAGCTTGGATGAGGTATCACCCCTCCACTTT
NA,TRBV27,TRBJ1-2,NA,CASSPIGVYGYTF,TGTGCCAGCAGTCCCATCGGGGTCTATGGCTACACCTTC
NA,TRBV7-9,TRBJ2-5,TRBD2,CASSLGTRETQYF,TGTGCCAGCAGCTTAGGGACTAGAGAGACCCAGTACTTC
NA,TRBV4-1,TRBJ2-2,TRBD2,CASSQVLGGGTGELFF,TGCGCCAGCAGCCAAGTGTTGGGGGGAGGGACCGGGGAGCTGTTTTTT
NA,TRBV28,TRBJ1-2,NA,CASSFPSLELGGYTF,TGTGCCAGCAGTTTCCCTTCACTGGAACTAGGGGGCTACACCTTC
NA,TRBV7-6,TRBJ1-5,NA,CASSLGTGRGNGAPQHF,TGTGCCAGCAGCCTTGGTACCGGCAGGGGAAACGGGGCACCCCAGCATTTT
NA,TRBV15,TRBJ2-1,TRBD1,CATSSWGGTGTSEQFF,TGTGCCACCAGCTCCTGGGGCGGGACAGGGACAAGTGAGCAGTTCTTC
NA,TRBV7-2,TRBJ2-7,NA,CASSEDVAWEQYF,TGTGCCAGCAGCGAAGATGTGGCCTGGGAGCAGTACTTC
NA,TRBV2,TRBJ1-1,NA,CAKLSGMVSSTEAFF,TGTGCCAAATTGTCCGGTATGGTTTCAAGCACTGAAGCTTTCTTT
NA,TRBV7-9,TRBJ1-2,TRBD1,CASSPRDRGNGYTF,TGTGCCAGCAGTCCCCGGGACAGGGGAAATGGCTACACCTTC
NA,TRBV9,TRBJ1-2,NA,CASSAGHSNYGYTF,TGTGCCAGCAGCGCGGGACACTCTAACTATGGCTACACCTTC
NA,TRBV4-1,TRBJ1-2,TRBD1,CASSPLNTGAIGGYGYTF,TGCGCCAGCAGCCCCCTCAACACAGGGGCTATTGGAGGCTATGGCTACACCTTC
NA,TRBV15,TRBJ1-2,NA,CATSRDNFIDVNYGYTF,TGTGCCACCAGCAGAGATAATTTTATAGATGTTAACTATGGCTACACCTTC
NA,TRBV2,TRBJ2-7,TRBD2,CASSDQAGGVYEQYF,TGTGCCAGCAGTGACCAAGCGGGGGGTGTCTACGAGCAGTACTTC
NA,TRBV28,TRBJ2-7,TRBD1,CASNRGIHYEQYF,TGTGCCAGTAACAGGGGTATTCATTACGAGCAGTACTTC
NA,TRBV9,TRBJ2-6,TRBD2,CASSSGVLSGANVLTF,TGTGCCAGCTCCAGCGGGGTTCTCTCTGGGGCCAACGTCCTGACTTTC
NA,TRBV7-9,TRBJ2-7,TRBD2,CASSSTAGGRSYEQYF,TGTGCCAGCAGCTCAACAGCGGGGGGGCGGTCCTACGAGCAGTACTTC
NA,TRBV7-8,TRBJ1-5,NA,CASSQRQSNQPQHF,TGTGCCAGCAGCCAAAGACAGAGCAATCAGCCCCAGCATTTT
NA,TRBV4-3,TRBJ1-1,NA,CASSQDPGNTEAFF,TGCGCCAGCAGCCAAGATCCCGGGAACACTGAAGCTTTCTTT
NA,TRBV7-9,TRBJ2-2,TRBD1,CAYDRGRYTGELFF,TGTGCCTACGACAGGGGGCGATACACCGGGGAGCTGTTTTTT
few,TRBV7-9,TRBJ1-4,NA,CASSPRGSPEKLFF,TGTGCCAGCAGCCCCCGGGGTAGTCCCGAAAAACTGTTTTTT
few,TRBV5-8,TRBJ2-7,NA,CASSSPRQSSYEQYF,TGTGCCAGCAGCTCCCCCCGACAGAGCTCCTACGAGCAGTACTTC
NA,TRBV6-5,TRBJ2-7,NA,CASSYSDSDDEQYF,TGTGCCAGCAGTTACTCGGACAGTGACGACGAGCAGTACTTC
NA,TRBV11-3,TRBJ2-7,NA,CASSSYSTEQYF,TGTGCCAGCAGCTCCTACAGCACCGAGCAGTACTTC
NA,TRBV29-1,TRBJ1-4,TRBD1,CSVEEGTDIFF,TGCAGCGTTGAAGAGGGGACAGATATTTTTTTT
few,TRBV5-1,TRBJ2-1,NA,CASSLTGGDEQFF,TGCGCCAGCAGCTTGACAGGTGGGGATGAGCAGTTCTTC
NA,TRBV4-3,TRBJ1-1,NA,CASSQDRSWNTEAFF,TGCGCCAGCAGCCAAGATAGATCATGGAACACTGAAGCTTTCTTT
NA,TRBV5-6,TRBJ2-5,NA,CASSPDRFQETQYF,TGTGCCAGCAGCCCCGACAGATTCCAAGAGACCCAGTACTTC
NA,TRBV25-1,TRBJ1-2,TRBD1,CASSGRQGGPANYGYTF,TGTGCCAGCAGTGGCAGACAGGGGGGACCAGCTAACTATGGCTACACCTTC
NA,TRBV5-6,TRBJ2-5,NA,CASSLVRRGHQETQYF,TGTGCCAGCAGCTTGGTACGGCGGGGGCACCAAGAGACCCAGTACTTC
NA,TRBV6-5,TRBJ1-2,NA,CASSYSILQGKTF,TGTGCCAGCAGTTACTCGATTCTACAGGGCAAAACCTTC
NA,TRBV2,TRBJ2-1,TRBD2,CASSGAGGPSEQFF,TGTGCCAGCAGTGGAGCGGGGGGGCCCAGTGAGCAGTTCTTC
NA,TRBV7-2,TRBJ2-1,TRBD2,CASSSGGLYNEQFF,TGTGCCAGCTCGAGCGGGGGCTTATACAATGAGCAGTTCTTC
NA,TRBV27,TRBJ2-2,NA,CASGGGWGTGELFF,TGTGCCAGCGGGGGGGGCTGGGGTACCGGGGAGCTGTTTTTT
NA,TRBV4-3,TRBJ2-7,TRBD1,CASSQAGQGTYEQYF,TGCGCCAGCAGCCAGGCGGGACAGGGCACCTACGAGCAGTACTTC
NA,TRBV11-2,TRBJ1-2,TRBD1,CASSLDGVQGYGYTF,TGTGCCAGCAGCTTAGACGGGGTACAGGGGTATGGCTACACCTTC
NA,TRBV21-1,TRBJ1-1,NA,CASSRDRGAEAFF,TGTGCCAGCAGCAGAGACAGGGGTGCTGAAGCTTTCTTT
once,TRBV7-9,TRBJ2-7,TRBD1,CASSPRGTGGSEGYEQYF,TGTGCCAGCAGCCCCCGGGGGACAGGGGGCAGTGAGGGCTACGAGCAGTACTTC
NA,TRBV9,TRBJ1-2,NA,CASSVGPGLYGYTF,TGTGCCAGCAGCGTAGGGCCAGGGTTATATGGCTACACCTTC
NA,TRBV28,TRBJ1-6,NA,CASSLFSSPVRF,TGTGCCAGCAGTTTATTTAGTAGTCCTGTCCGCTTT
NA,TRBV27,TRBJ1-2,NA,CASSWSQGYGYTF,TGTGCCAGCAGTTGGTCCCAGGGCTATGGCTACACCTTC
few,TRBV5-6,TRBJ1-4,NA,CASSTPRESNEKLFF,TGTGCCAGCAGCACCCCGAGGGAGTCTAATGAAAAACTGTTTTTT
NA,TRBV9,TRBJ2-2,NA,CASSVVEGGYTGELFF,TGTGCCAGCAGCGTAGTGGAAGGCGGATACACCGGGGAGCTGTTTTTT
NA,TRBV7-2,TRBJ2-1,TRBD2,CASSLSGGVGNEQFF,TGTGCCAGCAGCCTTAGCGGGGGGGTCGGGAATGAGCAGTTCTTC